The T cell receptor (beta chain) under discussion was sequenced for a study of vaccination and CD4 T cells after COVID-19. Study information: Following dose two, a median approximately 74 days (range 14 to 241) passed before post-vaccine samples were taken. Samples from three convalescent patients were taken at day 14 and days 161 to 241 post-vaccination. In culture, cells were exposed to overlapping spike peptides from SARS-CoV-2, HCoV-NL63, HCoV-OC43 and HCoV-229E.

An Oncomine TCR Beta short-read assay was used to sequence the DNA from cultured CD4+ T cells. TCRdb reanalysed the PCR reads using MiXCR and keeps one entry per CDR3 protein. Seen here are about 24,000 distinct CDR3 sequences, roughly 29% observed once, and the top ten hold less than 4%. Time point meaning: late sampling 161 to 241 days after vaccination in three convalescent patients. The treatment denotes: roughly 11-day PBMC culture with coronavirus spike peptide pools or control peptides (ViraFEST assay). To note about this clonotype: The antigen is not known.

The sequence was obtained from a human donor who had recovered from COVID-19. This material consisted of CD4+ T cells from blood, cultured in vitro, taken about 7 months after SARS-CoV-2 vaccination.

The CDR3 sequence is CSARTGIRLRGQPQHF. CDR3 nucleotides: TGCAGTGCTAGGACAGGGATCCGATTGCGAGGTCAGCCCCAGCATTTT. The chain is built from TRBV20-1 and TRBJ1-5; TRBD1 matches 7 bases. CDR1 and CDR2 (germline): DFQATT, SNEGSKA (reference sequence). J lost 6 bases, V lost 3 bases, and 14 bases had no gene match. The CDR3 extends over 16 amino acids.